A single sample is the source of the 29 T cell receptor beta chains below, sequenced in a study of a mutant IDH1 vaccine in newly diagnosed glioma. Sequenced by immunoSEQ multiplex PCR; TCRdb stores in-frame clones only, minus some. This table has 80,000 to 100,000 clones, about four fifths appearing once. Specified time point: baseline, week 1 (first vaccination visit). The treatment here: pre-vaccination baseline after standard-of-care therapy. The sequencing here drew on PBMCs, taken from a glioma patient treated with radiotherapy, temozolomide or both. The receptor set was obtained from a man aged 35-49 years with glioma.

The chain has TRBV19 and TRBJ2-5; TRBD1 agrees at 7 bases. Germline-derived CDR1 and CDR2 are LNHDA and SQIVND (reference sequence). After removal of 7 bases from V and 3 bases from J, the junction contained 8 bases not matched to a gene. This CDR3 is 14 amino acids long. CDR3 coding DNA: TGTGCCAGTAAGAGGAACGACAGGGAAGAGACCCAGTACTTC. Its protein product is CASKRNDREETQYF.

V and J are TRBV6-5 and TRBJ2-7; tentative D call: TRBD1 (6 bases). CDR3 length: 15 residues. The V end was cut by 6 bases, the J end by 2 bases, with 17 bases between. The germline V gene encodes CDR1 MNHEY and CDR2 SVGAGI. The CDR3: CASRTLTGLAYEQYF. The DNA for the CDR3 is TGTGCCAGCAGAACCCTGACAGGCTTGGCCTACGAGCAGTACTTC.

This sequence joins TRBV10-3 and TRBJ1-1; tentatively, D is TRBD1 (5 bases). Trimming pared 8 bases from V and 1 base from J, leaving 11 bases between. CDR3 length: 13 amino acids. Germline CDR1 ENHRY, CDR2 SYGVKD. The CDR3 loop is CAIRAGQNTEAFF. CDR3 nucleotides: TGTGCCATCCGGGCAGGGCAGAACACTGAAGCTTTCTTT.

DNA of the CDR3: TGTGCCAGCACCCTACCGGGACAGGCGGGGGTCGGTTCCACCTTC. As protein: CASTLPGQAGVGSTF. This chain joins TRBV11-2 and TRBJ1-2, with 8 positions matching TRBD1. Trimming took 7 bases from V and 13 from J; bases not matched to a gene: 20. Germline lookup yields CDR1 SGHAT and CDR2 FQNNGV. CDR3 length equals 15 residues. The full variable domain, with the rest looked up from reference TRBV11-2 and TRBJ1-2, is EAGVAQSPRYKIIEKRQSVAFWCNPISGHATLYWYQQILGQGPKLLIQFQNNGVVDDSQLPKDRFSAERLKGVDSTLKIQPAKLEDSAVYLCASTLPGQAGVGSTFGSGTRLTVV.

The CDR3 protein is CASSPHAELGEAFF. CDR3 DNA: TGTGCCAGCAGCCCCCATGCCGAACTTGGGGAAGCTTTCTTT. The V gene is TRBV5-5, the J gene TRBJ1-1, with D hard to call. Germline assignment: CDR1 SGHKS and CDR2 YYEKEE (reference sequence). Trimming shortened V by 4 bases and J by 8 bases, and 18 bases separated the two germline ends. The CDR3 is 14 residues long.

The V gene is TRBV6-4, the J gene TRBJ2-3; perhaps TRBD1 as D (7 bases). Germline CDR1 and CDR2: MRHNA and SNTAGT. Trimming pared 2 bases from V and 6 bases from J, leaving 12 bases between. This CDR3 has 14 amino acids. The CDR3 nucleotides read TGTGCCAGCAGTGACGGGCAGGGGGGCGATACGCAGTATTTT. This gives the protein CASSDGQGGDTQYF.

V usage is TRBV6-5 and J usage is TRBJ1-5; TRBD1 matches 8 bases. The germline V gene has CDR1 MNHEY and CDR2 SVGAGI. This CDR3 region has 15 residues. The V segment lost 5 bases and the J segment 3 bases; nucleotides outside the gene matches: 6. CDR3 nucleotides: TGTGCCAGCAGTCGAGGGGACAGGTTCAATCAGCCCCAGCATTTT. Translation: CASSRGDRFNQPQHF.

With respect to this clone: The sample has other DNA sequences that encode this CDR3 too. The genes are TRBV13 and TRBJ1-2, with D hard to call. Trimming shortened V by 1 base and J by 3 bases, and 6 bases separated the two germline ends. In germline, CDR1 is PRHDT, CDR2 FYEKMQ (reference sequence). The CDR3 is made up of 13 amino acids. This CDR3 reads CASSLAGDYGYTF. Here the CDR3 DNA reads TGTGCCAGCAGCTTAGCTGGGGACTATGGCTACACCTTC.

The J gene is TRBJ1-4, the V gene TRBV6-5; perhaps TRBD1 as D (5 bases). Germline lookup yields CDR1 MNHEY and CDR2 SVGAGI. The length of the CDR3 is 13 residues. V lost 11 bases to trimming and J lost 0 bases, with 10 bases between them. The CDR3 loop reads CAARGATNEKLFF. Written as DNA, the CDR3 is TGTGCCGCCCGGGGCGCAACTAATGAAAAACTGTTTTTT.

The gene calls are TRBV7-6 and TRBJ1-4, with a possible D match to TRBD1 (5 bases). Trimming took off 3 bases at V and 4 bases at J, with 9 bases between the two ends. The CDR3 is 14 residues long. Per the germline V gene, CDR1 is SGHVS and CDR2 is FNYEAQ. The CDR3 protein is CASSFGGGNEKLFF. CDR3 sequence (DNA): TGTGCCAGCAGCTTCGGGGGTGGTAATGAAAAACTGTTTTTT. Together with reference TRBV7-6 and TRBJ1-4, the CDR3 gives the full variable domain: GAGVSQSPRYKVTKRGQDVALRCDPISGHVSLYWYRQALGQGPEFLTYFNYEAQQDKSGLPNDRFSAERPEGSISTLTIQRTEQRDSAMYRCASSFGGGNEKLFFGSGTQLSVL.

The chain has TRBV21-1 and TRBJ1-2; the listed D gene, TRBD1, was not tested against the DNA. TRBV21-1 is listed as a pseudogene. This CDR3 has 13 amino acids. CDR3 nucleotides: TGTGCCAGCCGGGACAGGGACCTACATGGCTACACCTTC. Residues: CASRDRDLHGYTF.

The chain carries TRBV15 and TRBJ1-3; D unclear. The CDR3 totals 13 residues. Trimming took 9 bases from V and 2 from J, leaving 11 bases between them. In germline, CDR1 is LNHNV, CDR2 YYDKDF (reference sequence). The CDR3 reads CATRGLAGNTIYF. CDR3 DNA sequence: TGTGCCACAAGAGGGCTGGCTGGAAACACCATATATTTT.

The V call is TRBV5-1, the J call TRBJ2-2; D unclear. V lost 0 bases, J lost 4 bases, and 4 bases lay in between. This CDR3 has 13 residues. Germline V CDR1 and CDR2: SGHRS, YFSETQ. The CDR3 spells CASSLGSTGELFF. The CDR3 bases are TGCGCCAGCAGCTTGGGGAGCACCGGGGAGCTGTTTTTT.

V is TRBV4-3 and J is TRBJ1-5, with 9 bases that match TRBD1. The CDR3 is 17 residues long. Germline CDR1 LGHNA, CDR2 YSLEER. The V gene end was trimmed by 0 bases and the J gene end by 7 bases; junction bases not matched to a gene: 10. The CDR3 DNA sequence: TGCGCCAGCAGCCAAGATAGATTTGGGACAGGGTTCCAGCCCCAGCATTTT. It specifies CASSQDRFGTGFQPQHF.

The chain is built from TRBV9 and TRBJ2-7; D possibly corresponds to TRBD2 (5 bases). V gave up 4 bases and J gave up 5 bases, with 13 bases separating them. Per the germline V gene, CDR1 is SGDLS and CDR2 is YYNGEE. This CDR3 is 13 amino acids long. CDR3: CASSLTLGDEQYF. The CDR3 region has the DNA TGTGCCAGCAGCCTTACCCTCGGGGACGAGCAGTACTTC.

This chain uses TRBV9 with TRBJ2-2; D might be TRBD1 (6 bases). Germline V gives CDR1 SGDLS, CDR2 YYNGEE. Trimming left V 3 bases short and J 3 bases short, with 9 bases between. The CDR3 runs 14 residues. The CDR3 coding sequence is TGTGCCAGCAGCGGGGGGCAATACACCGGGGAGCTGTTTTTT. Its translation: CASSGGQYTGELFF. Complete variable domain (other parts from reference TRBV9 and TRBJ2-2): DSGVTQTPKHLITATGQRVTLRCSPRSGDLSVYWYQQSLDQGLQFLIQYYNGEERAKGNILERFSAQQFPDLHSELNLSSLELGDSALYFCASSGGQYTGELFFGEGSRLTVL.

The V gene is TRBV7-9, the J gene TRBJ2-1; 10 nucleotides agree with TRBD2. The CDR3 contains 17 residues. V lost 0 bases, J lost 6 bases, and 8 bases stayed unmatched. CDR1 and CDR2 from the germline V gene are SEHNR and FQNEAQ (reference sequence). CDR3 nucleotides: TGTGCCAGCAGCTTAGCGAGTGGAGGACTAGCGGTCAATGAGCAGTTCTTC. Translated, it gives CASSLASGGLAVNEQFF.

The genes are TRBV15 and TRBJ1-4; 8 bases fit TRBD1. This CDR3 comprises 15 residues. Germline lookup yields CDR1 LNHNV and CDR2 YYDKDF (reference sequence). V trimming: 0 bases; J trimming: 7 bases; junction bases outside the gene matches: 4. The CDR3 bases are TGTGCCACCAGCAGAGATCCGACAGGGGTTGAAAAACTGTTTTTT. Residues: CATSRDPTGVEKLFF.

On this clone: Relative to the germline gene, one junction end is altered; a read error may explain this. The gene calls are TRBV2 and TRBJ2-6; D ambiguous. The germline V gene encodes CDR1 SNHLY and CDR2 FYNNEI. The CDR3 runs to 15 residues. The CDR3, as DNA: TGTGCCAGCAGCGAAGAGAGCTCTGGGGCCAACGTCCTGACTTTC. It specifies CASSEESSGANVLTF.

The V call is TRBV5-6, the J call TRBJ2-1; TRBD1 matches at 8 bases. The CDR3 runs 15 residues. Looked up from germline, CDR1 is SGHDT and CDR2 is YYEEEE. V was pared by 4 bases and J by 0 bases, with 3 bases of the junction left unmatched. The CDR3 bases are TGTGCCAGCAGCACGGACAGGGTCTCCTACAATGAGCAGTTCTTC. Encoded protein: CASSTDRVSYNEQFF.

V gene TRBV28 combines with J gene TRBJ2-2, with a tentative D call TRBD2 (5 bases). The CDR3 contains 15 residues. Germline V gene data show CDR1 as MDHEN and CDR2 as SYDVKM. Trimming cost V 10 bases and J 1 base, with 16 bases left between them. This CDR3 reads CATVDLSMNTGELFF. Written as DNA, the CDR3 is TGTGCCACCGTGGACTTGTCAATGAACACCGGGGAGCTGTTTTTT.

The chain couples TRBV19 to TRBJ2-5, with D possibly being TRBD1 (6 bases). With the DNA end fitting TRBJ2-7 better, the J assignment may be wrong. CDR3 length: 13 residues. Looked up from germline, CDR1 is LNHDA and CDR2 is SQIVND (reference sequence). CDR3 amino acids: CASSIPGQLEQYF. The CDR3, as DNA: TGTGCCAGTAGTATACCCGGACAGCTCGAGCAGTACTTC.

The DNA of the CDR3 is TGTGCCAGAAGCCTCACGAGGGACGGGCATGGCTACACCTTC. Encoded protein: CARSLTRDGHGYTF. The chain employs TRBV5-3 and TRBJ1-2, with a weak D call TRBD1 (5 bases). TRBV5-3 is known as an ORF, though its function is uncertain. V was cut by 4 bases and J by 6 bases, with 16 bases left in between. The length of the CDR3 is 14 residues.

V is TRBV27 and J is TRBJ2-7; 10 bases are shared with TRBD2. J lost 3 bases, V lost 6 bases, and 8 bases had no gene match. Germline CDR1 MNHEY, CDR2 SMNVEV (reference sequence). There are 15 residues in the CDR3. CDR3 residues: CASRGAGGPNYEQYF. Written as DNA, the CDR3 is TGTGCCAGCAGGGGAGCGGGAGGGCCAAACTACGAGCAGTACTTC.

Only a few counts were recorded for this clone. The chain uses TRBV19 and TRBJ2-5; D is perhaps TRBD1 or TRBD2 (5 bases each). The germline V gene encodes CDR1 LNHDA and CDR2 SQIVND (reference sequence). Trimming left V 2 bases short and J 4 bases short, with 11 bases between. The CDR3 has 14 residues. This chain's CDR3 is CASSIPGQRETQYF. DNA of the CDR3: TGTGCCAGTAGTATACCGGGGCAGAGAGAGACCCAGTACTTC.

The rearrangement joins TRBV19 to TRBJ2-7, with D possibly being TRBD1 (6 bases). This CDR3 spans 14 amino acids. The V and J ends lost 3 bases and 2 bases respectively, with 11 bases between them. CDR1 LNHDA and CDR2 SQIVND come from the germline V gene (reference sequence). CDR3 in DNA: TGTGCCAGTAGTATCACAGGGATTACCTACGAGCAGTACTTC. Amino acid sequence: CASSITGITYEQYF.

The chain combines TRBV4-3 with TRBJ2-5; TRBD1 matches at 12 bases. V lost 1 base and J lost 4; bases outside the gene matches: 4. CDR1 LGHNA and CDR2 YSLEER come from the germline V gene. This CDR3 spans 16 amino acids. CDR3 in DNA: TGCGCCAGCAGCCAAGCCTGGGACAGGGGGCGAGAGACCCAGTACTTC. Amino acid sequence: CASSQAWDRGRETQYF.

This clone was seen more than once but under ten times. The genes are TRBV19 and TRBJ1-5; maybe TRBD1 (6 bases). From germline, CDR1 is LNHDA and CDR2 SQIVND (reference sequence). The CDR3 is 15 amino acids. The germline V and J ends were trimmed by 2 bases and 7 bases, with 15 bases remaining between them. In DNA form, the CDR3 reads TGTGCCAGTAGTATATCGGGGGGGCCTAACCAGCCCCAGCATTTT. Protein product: CASSISGGPNQPQHF.

The CDR3 reads CASRNTGQVGTLHF. Here the CDR3 DNA reads TGTGCCAGCAGAAACACGGGACAGGTCGGGACCCTCCACTTT. The V gene is TRBV2, the J gene TRBJ1-6; 8 nucleotides align to TRBD1. Germline assignment: CDR1 SNHLY and CDR2 FYNNEI. With V trimmed by 6 bases and J by 14 bases, 12 bases remained unmatched. The CDR3 covers 14 residues.